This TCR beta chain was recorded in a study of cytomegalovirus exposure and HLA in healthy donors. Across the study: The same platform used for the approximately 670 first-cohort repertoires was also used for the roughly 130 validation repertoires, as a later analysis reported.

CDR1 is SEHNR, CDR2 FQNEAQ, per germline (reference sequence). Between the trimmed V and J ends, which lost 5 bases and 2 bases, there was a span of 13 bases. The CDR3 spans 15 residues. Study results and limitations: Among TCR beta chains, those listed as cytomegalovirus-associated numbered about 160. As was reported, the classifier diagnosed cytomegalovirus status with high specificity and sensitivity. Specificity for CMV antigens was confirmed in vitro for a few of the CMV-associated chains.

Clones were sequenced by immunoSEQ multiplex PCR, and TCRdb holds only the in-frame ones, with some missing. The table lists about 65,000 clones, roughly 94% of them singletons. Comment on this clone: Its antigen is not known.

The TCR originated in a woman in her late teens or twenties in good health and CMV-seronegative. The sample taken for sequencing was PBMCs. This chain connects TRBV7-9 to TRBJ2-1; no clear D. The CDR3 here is CASSHPETPYNEQFF. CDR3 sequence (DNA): TGTGCCAGCAGCCATCCCGAGACTCCCTACAATGAGCAGTTCTTC. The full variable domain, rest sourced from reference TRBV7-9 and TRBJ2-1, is DTGVSQNPRHKITKRGQNVTFRCDPISEHNRLYWYRQTLGQGPEFLTYFQNEAQLEKSRLLSDRFSAERPKGSFSTLEIQRTEQGDSAMYLCASSHPETPYNEQFFGPGTRLTVL.